The next 18 T cell receptor beta chains were all read from a single sample in a study of blood T cells in healthy people across ages (dated by TCRdb to the mid-2010s). The library was obtained by 5' RACE. For sequencing, an Illumina HiSeq 2500 was employed. The second PCR ran for about 6 to 12 cycles and used a J-beta primer mix along with a sample-barcoded 5' primer. TCRdb applied fastp at Q25 and MiXCR to the public reads, then kept only in-frame beta chains. When rows share a CDR3 protein, they turn into one entry using the most common DNA and genes. Counted in this sample were over 600,000 distinct CDR3 sequences; about half of them appeared once. The ten largest clonotypes hold around a sixth of the sample. The specimen was blood. Receptors originate from a man at least 80 years old in good health.

This clonotype was seen more than once but under ten times. V usage is TRBV7-8 and J usage is TRBJ2-1; D is possibly TRBD2 (5 bases). The CDR3 consists of 14 residues. V lost 0 bases and J lost 6, with 9 bases in between. In germline, CDR1 is SGHVS, CDR2 FQNEAQ. CDR3 nucleotides: TGTGCCAGCAGCTTAGCGGGAGATTTCAATGAGCAGTTCTTC. Amino acids: CASSLAGDFNEQFF.

This rearrangement joins TRBV27 to TRBJ1-1, with a tentative D call TRBD1 (5 bases). CDR3 size: 15 residues. From germline, CDR1 is MNHEY and CDR2 SMNVEV (reference sequence). V was shortened by 5 bases and J by 6 bases, with 19 bases between the two germline ends. CDR3 loop: CASSPRQPTGAEAFF. DNA of the CDR3: TGTGCCAGCAGTCCAAGACAGCCGACGGGAGCTGAAGCTTTCTTT.

The chain combines TRBV20-1 with TRBJ1-4; 9 positions agree with TRBD1. J was trimmed by 8 bases and V by 5 bases; bases with no gene match: 9. Germline V gene data show CDR1 as DFQATT and CDR2 as SNEGSKA (reference sequence). This CDR3 is built from 14 residues. CDR3 residues: CSAQSGTGREKLFF. DNA for the CDR3: TGCAGTGCTCAGTCCGGGACAGGGAGAGAAAAACTGTTTTTT.

The chain couples TRBV20-1 to TRBJ1-1; the match to TRBD1 covers 9 bases. CDR1 is DFQATT, CDR2 SNEGSKA, per germline (reference sequence). Unmatched junction bases numbered 6, after V lost 1 base and J lost 0 bases. The CDR3 loop spans 16 amino acids. The CDR3 protein is CSARGGGTGMNTEAFF. DNA for the CDR3: TGCAGTGCTAGAGGCGGGGGGACAGGGATGAACACTGAAGCTTTCTTT.

This clonotype was seen a few times. The rearrangement links TRBV12-5 to TRBJ2-4; a possible D gene is TRBD2 (6 bases). The better agreement between TRBJ2-7 and the DNA end casts doubt on the J call. The CDR3 length is 17 residues. The germline CDR1 and CDR2 sequences are LGHNT and FRNRAP. The CDR3 spells CASGLGRRASASYEQYF. The CDR3 DNA reads TGTGCTAGTGGTTTGGGTCGTCGGGCTAGCGCTTCCTACGAGCAGTACTTC.

This chain connects TRBV20-1 to TRBJ2-1, with TRBD1 as a possible D gene (8 bases). The CDR3 contains 15 residues. Germline V gene sequence: CDR1 DFQATT, CDR2 SNEGSKA (reference sequence). V lost 0 bases and J lost 4, with 13 bases in between. In DNA, the CDR3 is TGCAGTGCTAGAGATCACAGGGGGGGTTACAATGAGCAGTTCTTC. This sequence encodes CSARDHRGGYNEQFF.

The J gene is TRBJ2-6, the V gene TRBV2; D not certain. This CDR3 is built from 8 residues. Germline loops: CDR1 SNHLY, CDR2 FYNNEI. Trimming cost V 4 bases and J 18 bases, with 4 bases left between them. The CDR3 is CASSGWTF. The CDR3, as DNA: TGTGCCAGCAGTGGTTGGACTTTC.

The rearrangement uses TRBV7-8 and TRBJ2-5; 7 bases fit TRBD2. With 5 bases clipped from V and 6 bases from J, the junction kept 12 bases outside the gene matches. The CDR3 runs 15 residues. Per germline, CDR1 SGHVS and CDR2 FQNEAQ. The CDR3 protein is CASSRTRLVMQTQYF. CDR3 sequence (DNA): TGTGCCAGCAGCCGGACTAGACTAGTTATGCAGACCCAGTACTTC.

The chain carries TRBV6-2 or TRBV6-3 and TRBJ1-1; a possible D gene is TRBD1 (6 bases). CDR3 length: 11 residues. Germline V CDR1 and CDR2: MNHEY, SVGEGT. Trimming cost V 8 bases and J 10 bases, with 14 bases left between them. Here the CDR3 DNA reads TGTGCCAGCCCCGTAGGAGGGGGAGCTTTCTTT. It yields the protein CASPVGGGAFF.

This clonotype was recorded a few times. The chain has TRBV6-4 and TRBJ2-5, with 10 bases lining up with TRBD1. The germline V gene encodes CDR1 MRHNA and CDR2 SNTAGT. V gave up 2 bases and J gave up 3 bases; unmatched junction bases: 3. This CDR3 contains 15 residues. The CDR3 nucleotides are TGTGCCAGCAGTGACCCGACAGGGGGCGAAGAGACCCAGTACTTC. Translated: CASSDPTGGEETQYF.

The rearrangement joins TRBV5-1 to TRBJ2-1; TRBD2 matches 10 bases. The CDR3 contains 16 residues. In germline, CDR1 is SGHRS, CDR2 YFSETQ. The J segment lost 6 bases and the V segment lost 7 bases, leaving 13 bases of the junction unmatched. The CDR3 nucleotides are TGCGCCAGCGGCCCCGACGGGGCTAGCGGGGGCAATGAGCAGTTCTTC. It specifies CASGPDGASGGNEQFF. The whole variable domain, remainder taken from reference TRBV5-1 and TRBJ2-1, is KAGVTQTPRYLIKTRGQQVTLSCSPISGHRSVSWYQQTPGQGLQFLFEYFSETQRNKGNFPGRFSGRQFSNSRSEMNVSTLELGDSALYLCASGPDGASGGNEQFFGPGTRLTVL.

The V gene is TRBV20-1, the J gene TRBJ2-7; no definite D call. Trimming took off 2 bases at V and 1 base at J, with 6 bases between the two ends. The germline CDR1 and CDR2 sequences are DFQATT and SNEGSKA (reference sequence). The CDR3 is made up of 12 amino acids. The CDR3 reads CSARRESYEQYF. The CDR3 DNA reads TGCAGTGCTAGAAGGGAATCCTACGAGCAGTACTTC.

This chain connects TRBV7-6 to TRBJ2-6; perhaps TRBD2 as D (7 bases). The germline V gene encodes CDR1 SGHVS and CDR2 FNYEAQ. The CDR3 runs 17 residues. Trimming stripped 8 bases from V and 0 bases from J, with 17 bases between. The CDR3, as DNA: TGTGCCAGCCCCCCCTCGGGGGGCGGCTCTGGGGCCAACGTCCTGACTTTC. Residues: CASPPSGGGSGANVLTF.

The V call is TRBV20-1, the J call TRBJ2-1, with 9 bases aligning to TRBD2. The germline gives CDR1 DFQATT, CDR2 SNEGSKA (reference sequence). CDR3 length equals 15 residues. The V and J ends lost 5 bases and 4 bases, in that order; junction bases with no gene match: 9. The CDR3 loop is CSAQAATSGYNEQFF. Written as DNA, the CDR3 is TGCAGTGCTCAGGCGGCGACTAGCGGATACAATGAGCAGTTCTTC.

This chain connects TRBV20-1 to TRBJ2-5, with a weak D call TRBD1 (5 bases). The ends were cut back, 6 bases at V and 2 bases at J, with 13 bases in the middle. The CDR3 extends over 13 amino acids. The germline CDR1 and CDR2 sequences are DFQATT and SNEGSKA (reference sequence). CDR3 residues: CSAHQGVQETQYF. CDR3 sequence (DNA): TGCAGTGCCCACCAAGGGGTTCAAGAGACCCAGTACTTC.

V is TRBV7-8 and J is TRBJ2-7; no clear D gene. The length of the CDR3 is 15 residues. Germline V gene lookup returns CDR1 SGHVS and CDR2 FQNEAQ. The V gene lost 2 bases and the J gene lost 0 bases, with 11 bases spanning the gap. The CDR3 protein is CASSLQAPTSYEQYF. In DNA form, the CDR3 reads TGTGCCAGCAGCTTACAGGCGCCGACCTCCTACGAGCAGTACTTC.

The rearrangement uses TRBV5-4 and TRBJ1-2; TRBD1 agrees at 11 bases. J gave up 6 bases and V 4 bases, and 8 bases lay outside the gene matches. There are 15 residues in the CDR3. The germline V gene has CDR1 SGHNT and CDR2 YYREEE (reference sequence). In DNA form, the CDR3 reads TGTGCCAGCAGCAAAGGACAGGGGGCACGGAATGGCTACACCTTC. Protein sequence: CASSKGQGARNGYTF.

The chain has TRBV10-3 and TRBJ2-6; D not certain. The V gene lost 8 bases and the J gene lost 1 base, with 6 bases spanning the gap. Germline CDR1 reads ENHRY; CDR2 reads SYGVKD. The CDR3 has 13 residues. CDR3 bases: TGTGCCATCCTGTCTTCTGGGGCCAACGTCCTGACTTTC. Its translation: CAILSSGANVLTF.